This T cell receptor beta chain was identified in a study of CD8 T cells in ankylosing spondylitis. Study-level results: Clones that were linked to disease were CD8+ and were relatively rare in peripheral blood. In ankylosing spondylitis patients, matched synovial fluid reportedly showed significant enrichment of disease-linked clones. Characteristic, it appeared, of ankylosing spondylitis blood was a TCR beta motif of roughly eight highly homologous variants. Some of the motif variants had earlier been found in reactive arthritis patients' fluid and blood.

TCRdb processed the 5' RACE reads anew with MiXCR; each CDR3 protein has one entry. The data contain around 39,000 distinct CDR3 sequences, 16% of them singletons. As to this clonotype: Antigen unknown.

The germline CDR1 and CDR2 sequences are LGHNA and YSLEER. Trimming shortened V by 0 bases and J by 5 bases, and 14 bases separated the two germline ends. There are 15 residues in the CDR3. V is TRBV4-3 and J is TRBJ2-7; tentative D call: TRBD2 (6 bases). Source material: blood. This receptor was identified in a male donor with ankylosing spondylitis or in good health (not recorded which). CDR3 nucleotide sequence: TGCGCCAGCAGCCAAGAAACGGGAGTGGTCAACGAGCAGTACTTC. As protein: CASSQETGVVNEQYF.